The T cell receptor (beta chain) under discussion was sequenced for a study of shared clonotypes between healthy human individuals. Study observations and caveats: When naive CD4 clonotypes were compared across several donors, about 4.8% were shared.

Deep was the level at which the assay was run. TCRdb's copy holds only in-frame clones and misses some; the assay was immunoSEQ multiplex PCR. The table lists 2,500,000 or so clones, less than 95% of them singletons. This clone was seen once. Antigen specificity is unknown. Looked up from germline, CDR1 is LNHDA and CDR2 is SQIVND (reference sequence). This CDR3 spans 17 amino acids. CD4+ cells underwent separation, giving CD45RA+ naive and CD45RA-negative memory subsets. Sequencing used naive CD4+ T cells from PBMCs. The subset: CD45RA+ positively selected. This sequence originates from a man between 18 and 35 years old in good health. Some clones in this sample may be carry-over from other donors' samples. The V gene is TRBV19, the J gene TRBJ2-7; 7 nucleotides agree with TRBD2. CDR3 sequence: CPQPGAYTEGLTYEQYF. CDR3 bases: TGTCCCCAGCCGGGTGCCTACACGGAGGGACTAACCTACGAGCAGTACTTC.